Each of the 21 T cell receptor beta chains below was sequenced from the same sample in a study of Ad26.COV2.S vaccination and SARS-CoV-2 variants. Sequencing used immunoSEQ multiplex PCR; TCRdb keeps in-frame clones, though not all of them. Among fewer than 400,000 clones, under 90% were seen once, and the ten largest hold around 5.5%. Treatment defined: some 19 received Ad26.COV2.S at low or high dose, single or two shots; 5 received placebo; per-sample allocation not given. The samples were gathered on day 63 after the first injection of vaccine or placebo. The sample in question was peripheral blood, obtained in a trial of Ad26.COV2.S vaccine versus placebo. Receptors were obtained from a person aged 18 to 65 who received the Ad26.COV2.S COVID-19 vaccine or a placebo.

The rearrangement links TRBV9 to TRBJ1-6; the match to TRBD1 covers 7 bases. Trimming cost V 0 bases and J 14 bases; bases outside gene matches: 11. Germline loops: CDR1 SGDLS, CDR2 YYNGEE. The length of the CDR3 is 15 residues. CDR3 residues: CASSVGVDRLGSLHF. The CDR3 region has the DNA TGTGCCAGCAGCGTAGGGGTGGACAGGCTAGGGTCCCTCCACTTT.

The CDR3 sequence: CASSTRTTSWSNTEAFF. CDR3 DNA sequence: TGTGCCAGTAGTACCCGGACGACAAGTTGGTCGAACACTGAAGCTTTCTTT. The J gene is TRBJ1-1, the V gene TRBV19, with unresolved D. The germline V gene has CDR1 LNHDA and CDR2 SQIVND (reference sequence). Trimming removed 4 bases from V and 1 base from J, with 19 bases in between. This CDR3 comprises 17 residues.

The CDR3: CASSYQGQNTEAFF. The CDR3 region has the DNA TGTGCCAGCAGTTACCAGGGACAGAACACTGAAGCTTTCTTT. The J gene is TRBJ1-1, the V gene TRBV6-5, with TRBD1 as a possible D gene (6 bases). V lost 2 bases, J lost 1 base, and 8 bases lay in between. Germline CDR1 and CDR2: MNHEY and SVGAGI. The CDR3 extends over 14 amino acids.

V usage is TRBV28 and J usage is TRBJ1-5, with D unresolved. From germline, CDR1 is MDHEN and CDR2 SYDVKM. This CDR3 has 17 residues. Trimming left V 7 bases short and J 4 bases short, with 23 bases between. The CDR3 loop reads CASTPNSVNVRNQPQHF. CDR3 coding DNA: TGTGCCAGCACCCCTAATTCTGTAAACGTTCGGAATCAGCCCCAGCATTTT.

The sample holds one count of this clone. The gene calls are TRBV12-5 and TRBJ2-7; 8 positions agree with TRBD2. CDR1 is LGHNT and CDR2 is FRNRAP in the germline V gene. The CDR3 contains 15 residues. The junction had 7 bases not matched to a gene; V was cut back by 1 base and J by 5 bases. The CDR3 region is CASGLDAGGVDEQYV. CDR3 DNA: TGTGCTAGTGGTTTGGACGCGGGGGGAGTGGACGAGCAGTACGTC.

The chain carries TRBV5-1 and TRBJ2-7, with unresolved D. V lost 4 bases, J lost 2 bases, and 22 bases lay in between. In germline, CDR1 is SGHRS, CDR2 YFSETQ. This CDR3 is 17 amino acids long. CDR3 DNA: TGCGCCAGCAGCCTCGGTACCTCGGGCCAGGTAGCCTACGAGCAGTACTTC. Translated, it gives CASSLGTSGQVAYEQYF.

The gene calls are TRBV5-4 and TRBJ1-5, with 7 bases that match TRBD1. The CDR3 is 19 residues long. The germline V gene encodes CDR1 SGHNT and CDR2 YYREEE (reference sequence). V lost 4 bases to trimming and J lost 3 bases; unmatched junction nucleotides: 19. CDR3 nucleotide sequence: TGTGCCAGCAGCCAAACTCTAACCGGGACAGTCCTTTACAATCAGCCCCAGCATTTT. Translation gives CASSQTLTGTVLYNQPQHF. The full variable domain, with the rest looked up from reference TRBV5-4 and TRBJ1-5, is ETGVTQSPTHLIKTRGQQVTLRCSSQSGHNTVSWYQQALGQGPQFIFQYYREEENGRGNFPPRFSGLQFPNYSSELNVNALELDDSALYLCASSQTLTGTVLYNQPQHFGDGTRLSIL.

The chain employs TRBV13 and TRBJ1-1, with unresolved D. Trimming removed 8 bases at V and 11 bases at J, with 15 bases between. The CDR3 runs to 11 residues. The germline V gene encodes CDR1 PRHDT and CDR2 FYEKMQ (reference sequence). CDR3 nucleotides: TGTGCCAGCGGGCAGATCCTGCAGGCTTTCTTT. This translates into CASGQILQAFF.

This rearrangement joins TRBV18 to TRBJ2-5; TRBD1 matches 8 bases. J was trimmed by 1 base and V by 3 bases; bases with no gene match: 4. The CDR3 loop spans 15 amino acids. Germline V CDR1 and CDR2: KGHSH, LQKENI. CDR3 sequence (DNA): TGTGCCAGCTCACCGGACAGGGTGATCCAAGAGACCCAGTACTTC. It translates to CASSPDRVIQETQYF.

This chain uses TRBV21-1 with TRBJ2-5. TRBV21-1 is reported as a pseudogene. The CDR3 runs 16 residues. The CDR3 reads CASTKGRGVGEETQYF. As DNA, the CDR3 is TGTGCCAGCACCAAAGGGAGAGGGGTCGGGGAAGAGACCCAGTACTTC.

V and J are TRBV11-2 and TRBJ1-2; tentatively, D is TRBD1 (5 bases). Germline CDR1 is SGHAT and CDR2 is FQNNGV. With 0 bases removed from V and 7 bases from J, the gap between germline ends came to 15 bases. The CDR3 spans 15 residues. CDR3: CASSLDWGSSSGYTF. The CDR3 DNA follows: TGTGCCAGCAGCTTAGATTGGGGGAGCTCCTCTGGCTACACCTTC.

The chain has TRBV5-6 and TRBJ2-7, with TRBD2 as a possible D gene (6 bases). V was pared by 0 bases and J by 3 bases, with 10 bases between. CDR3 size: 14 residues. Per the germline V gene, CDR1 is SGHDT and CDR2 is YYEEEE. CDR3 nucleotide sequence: TGTGCCAGCAGCTTGGAGGGGACTTACTACGAGCAGTACTTC. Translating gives CASSLEGTYYEQYF.

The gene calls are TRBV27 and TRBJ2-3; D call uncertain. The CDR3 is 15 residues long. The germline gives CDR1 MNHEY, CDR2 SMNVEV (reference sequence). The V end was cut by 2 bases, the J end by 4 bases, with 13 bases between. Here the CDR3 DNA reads TGTGCCAGCAGTTTAAACCGGCTAGTTGCAGATACGCAGTATTTT. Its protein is CASSLNRLVADTQYF.

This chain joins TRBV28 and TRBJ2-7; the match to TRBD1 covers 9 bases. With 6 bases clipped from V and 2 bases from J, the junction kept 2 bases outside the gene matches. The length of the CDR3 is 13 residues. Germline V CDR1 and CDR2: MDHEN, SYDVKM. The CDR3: CASRGQGAYEQYV. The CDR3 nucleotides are TGTGCCAGCAGGGGACAGGGCGCCTACGAGCAGTACGTC.

The CDR3 DNA reads as TGTGCCAGCAGCCACCCTAGGGGACAGGGGGTCACCGGGGAGCTGTTTTTT. Protein sequence: CASSHPRGQGVTGELFF. V and J are TRBV7-3 and TRBJ2-2; 11 nucleotides agree with TRBD1. V shed 5 bases, J shed 4 bases, and the junction held 9 bases outside the gene matches. The CDR3 consists of 17 residues. CDR1 and CDR2 (germline): SGHTA, FQGTGA. The variable domain in full, completed from reference TRBV7-3 and TRBJ2-2, reads GAGVSQTPSNKVTEKGKYVELRCDPISGHTALYWYRQSLGQGPEFLIYFQGTGAADDSGLPNDRFFAVRPEGSVSTLKIQRTERGDSAVYLCASSHPRGQGVTGELFFGEGSRLTVL.

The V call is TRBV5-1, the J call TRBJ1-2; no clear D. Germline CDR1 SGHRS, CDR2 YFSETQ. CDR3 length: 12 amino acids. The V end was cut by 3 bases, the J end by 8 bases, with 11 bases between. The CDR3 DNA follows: TGCGCCAGCAGCTCTTCGGGGTACGGCTACACCTTC. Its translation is CASSSSGYGYTF.

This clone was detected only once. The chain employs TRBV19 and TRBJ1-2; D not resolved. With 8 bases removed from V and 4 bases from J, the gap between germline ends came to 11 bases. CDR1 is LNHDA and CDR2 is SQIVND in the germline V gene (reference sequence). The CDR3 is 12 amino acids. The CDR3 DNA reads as TGTGCCAGTCTTGGTACCATCTATGGCTACACCTTC. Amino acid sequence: CASLGTIYGYTF.

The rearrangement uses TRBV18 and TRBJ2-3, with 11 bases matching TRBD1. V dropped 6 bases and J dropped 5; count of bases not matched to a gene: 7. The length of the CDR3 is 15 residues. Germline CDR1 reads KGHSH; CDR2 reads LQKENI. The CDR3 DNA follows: TGTGCCAGCTCGCAGGACAGGGGGCCGGGAGATACGCAGTATTTT. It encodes CASSQDRGPGDTQYF.

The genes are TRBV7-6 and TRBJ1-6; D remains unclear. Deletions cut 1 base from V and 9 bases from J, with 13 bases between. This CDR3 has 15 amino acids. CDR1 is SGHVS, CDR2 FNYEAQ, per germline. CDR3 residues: CASSLELGLRSPLHF. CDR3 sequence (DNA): TGTGCCAGCAGCTTAGAGCTGGGCCTGCGTTCACCCCTCCACTTT.

The CDR3 sequence: CASTGDGYEQYV. The CDR3 coding sequence is TGTGCCAGCACTGGGGACGGCTACGAGCAGTACGTC. This chain links TRBV6-5 with TRBJ2-7, with D tentatively TRBD1 or TRBD2 (5 bases each). Germline V CDR1 and CDR2: MNHEY, SVGAGI. V shed 7 bases and J shed 3 bases, with 10 bases lying between them. The CDR3 loop spans 12 amino acids.

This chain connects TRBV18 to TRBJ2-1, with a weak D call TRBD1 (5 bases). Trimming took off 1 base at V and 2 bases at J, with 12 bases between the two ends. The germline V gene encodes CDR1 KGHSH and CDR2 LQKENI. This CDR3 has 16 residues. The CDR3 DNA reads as TGTGCCAGCTCACCACGGGCCGCAGGGACCTACAATGAGCAGTTCTTC. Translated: CASSPRAAGTYNEQFF. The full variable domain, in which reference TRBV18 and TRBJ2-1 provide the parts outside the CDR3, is NAGVMQNPRHLVRRRGQEARLRCSPMKGHSHVYWYRQLPEEGLKFMVYLQKENIIDESGMPKERFSAEFPKEGPSILRIQQVVRGDSAAYFCASSPRAAGTYNEQFFGPGTRLTVL.